This TCR beta chain was retrieved from a study of T cell responses to AZD1222 COVID-19 vaccine. In the study overall: Pooled samples include second doses given at about 4 or 12 weeks. General study findings and limits: Researchers report vaccine-associated CD4 TCRs spanning spike, with dominance at 160-218 and 743-854. White British people made up most donors, females outnumbered males, and clonal diversity was possibly underestimated.

As for this clone: Its antigen is not known.

The CDR3 runs to 15 residues. Libraries were prepared by immunoSEQ multiplex PCR; TCRdb keeps only in-frame clonotypes and omits some of them. The sample yields some 130,000 clones, 92% seen once. The genes are TRBV21-1 and TRBJ1-1; TRBD1, the table's D call, was not compared with the DNA. TRBV21-1 is marked as a pseudogene. This TCR was recovered from an adult in good health. Sample: peripheral blood, taken on day 0 of AZD1222 vaccination. The CDR3 sequence is CASSDHREKDTEAFF. The CDR3 DNA reads TGTGCCAGCAGTGATCACAGGGAGAAGGACACTGAAGCTTTCTTT.